This T cell receptor (beta chain) stems from a study of cytomegalovirus exposure and HLA in healthy donors (TCRdb year 2017). With respect to the entire study: An earlier analysis of approximately 640 of the donors reported approximately 300 Gb of sequence data and some 100 million unique TCR beta sequences from about 200 million T cells. In the later analysis, no new phenotypic data were used to find candidate immune exposures; instead, reliance was placed on TCR beta sequences and their occurrence across donors. Besides the first cohort of roughly 700 subjects, a separate validation cohort made up of over a hundred different subjects was used. Across under 500 genotyped donors of the cohort, an average of about 200,000 unique TCR beta nucleotide sequences per donor were sequenced, and approximately 19% of those sequences were non-productive. High-throughput TCR immunosequencing, statistical association of individual TCRs with disease status, and machine learning were combined to predict cytomegalovirus infection status. Every discovery cohort repertoire had been produced on one sequencing platform. Several DR-DQ haplotypes were handled as single units for association and clustering because linkage in the cohort was strong. About 330 gigabases of sequencing data and tens of millions of unique TCR sequences made up an early release that covered 640 HLA-typed donors. An earlier analysis of 500 to 750 of the donors applied high-throughput TCR beta sequencing to assess whether each TCR beta V gene segment acted as functional or pseudogenic. Alongside the repertoire data, information on donor age, sex, ethnicity and CMV serostatus was compiled. The study used immunosequencing to profile the T cell repertoires of 666 subjects and linked those repertoires to cytomegalovirus serostatus. Among the approximately 430 genotyped donors, around 81% belonged to the genetic ancestry cluster associated with self-reported Caucasian donors. Genome-wide SNP genotypes for about 65% of the 666 donors were used in a later genetic analysis, which treated that subset as a discovery cohort. A later analysis re-analyzed previously published TCR beta repertoires from roughly 630 donors and added high-resolution HLA genotyping to study TCR occurrence patterns. The aim of the study was to test whether cataloging public T cell receptors could identify signatures of past pathogen exposure. Class I and class II HLA loci were covered by the typing at four-digit resolution. The number of typed donors differed by locus: roughly 620-640 for A, B, C, DRB1 and DQB1; approximately 540 for DQA1; 600 to 610 for DPA1; and about 450 for DPB1.

Receptor amplification or capture employed the immunoSEQ multiplex PCR assay. A mixture of 60 forward primers for TCR Vbeta segments and 13 reverse primers for TCR Jbeta segments was used in the multiplex PCR. Amplification of the CDR3 region of rearranged TCR beta genes was performed with a multiplex PCR assay on genomic DNA. On the Illumina HiSeq System, the amplified TCR beta libraries were sequenced as 87-base-pair reads. Per the authors' processing: A later analysis counted tens of millions of unique TCR beta chains across the 650 to 700 repertoires, and some 12 million of these chains were shared by at least two donors. Raw reads were error-corrected and collapsed into unique sequences with a nearest-neighbor algorithm that merged closely related sequences to remove PCR and sequencing errors. V, D and J gene segments were assigned by aligning CDR3 sequences to IMGT reference sequences. For a sequence to be retained, a match of at least six nucleotides to both a V gene segment and a J gene segment was required. Rearrangements were classified as productive when the CDR3 lacked stop codons and remained in frame with V and J, and all other rearrangements were classified as non-productive. Following IMGT convention, CDR3 was defined as the stretch from the second conserved V-encoded cysteine to the conserved J-encoded phenylalanine. In an earlier analysis of more than 550 of the donors, sequences lacking an unambiguous match to a single V gene segment were excluded. An earlier analysis of 500 to 600 of the donors classified V segments as functional when productive rearrangements were above 56.7% and as segregating when the standard deviation between donors was above 5%. A statistical classification framework was built for diagnosing cytomegalovirus status from the catalog of TCR beta chain sequences. V and J gene assignment, in a later analysis, came from comparing TCR nucleotide sequences with IMGT/GENE-DB human TR gene sequences. A later analysis assigned CDR3 sequences and most-parsimonious VDJ recombination scenarios with the TCRdist pipeline. In a later analysis, every TCR beta chain was defined by the combination of its CDR3 amino acid sequence and its V-gene family, and reads without a unique V-gene family were dropped. A later analysis removed 450 to 600 highly shared, low-generation-probability nucleotide sequences to deal with suspected cross-contamination and a sequencing artifact. For each public chain, a later analysis derived a clonal expansion index from normalized ranks of inferred template counts within each repertoire. In a later analysis, generation probabilities were computed using a VDJ recombination model fitted to out-of-frame rearrangements, and the results were checked against IGoR. A later analysis scored TCR-TCR, TCR-HLA and TCR-CMV co-occurrence with hypergeometric tests, applying a repertoire-size bias correction to TCR pairs. In a later analysis, false discovery rates were estimated by permuting HLA or CMV assignments 20 times. In a later analysis, co-occurring TCRs were grouped using DBSCAN, with TCRdist sequence similarity added in when clustering inside HLA-allele-positive subsets. Repertoires with fewer than 30,000 or more than 120,000 public chains were left out of co-occurrence clustering, as were five repertoires with anomalous nucleotide sharing. TCRdb provides this immuneACCESS table in a form limited to in-frame rearrangements. Some clones are lacking; in checked studies, under half of them reflect an unresolved V gene, and why the rest are absent is not known. That table is the source of V, J and clone size, and D and trimming were worked out from the DNA. Across this sample there are 55,000 to 80,000 clones, with over 75% seen only once. Of the sample, about 11% falls within the top ten clones.

Here is what the overall study found, with its caveats: Specific HLA alleles were associated with around 18,000 TCR beta sequences at a false discovery rate of 0.05 in a later analysis. Across donors, most TCR sequences were observed very rarely, whereas some public TCRs were present in many individuals. Compared with the 666-donor mean, donors in an Asian-associated ancestry cluster had fewer N-insertions in productive TCRs, according to a later genetic analysis. The earlier analysis of fewer than 750 of the donors excluded some 15 rarely observed V segments, including chromosome 9 orphons, because counts were too low. This cohort had only TCR beta chains sequenced, and the lack of alpha or paired-chain data limited which features could be detected. For the cohort, immune exposure information was limited to CMV serostatus. When HLA alleles, especially DR and DQ, strongly co-occurred, attributing TCR associations to individual alleles was difficult. A cluster of highly shared sequence variants was judged likely to represent a technical artifact of the sequencing pipeline. An earlier analysis of some 590 of the donors showed that most TCR beta V segments appeared in productive rearrangements either about 87% or about 30% of the time, which broadly matched IMGT annotations. In both the original and validation cohorts, the classifier was reported to diagnose cytomegalovirus status with high specificity and sensitivity. According to a later analysis, most CMV-associated TCR beta chains appeared to be HLA-restricted, and the HLA associations seemed to be driven largely by CMV exposure. Roughly uniform sequencing depth across donors was assumed in presence/absence analyses, although this assumption may not hold. The authors suggested that the approach could potentially be extended to other disease states and immunological phenotypes. In the study, some 160 TCR beta chains were listed as associated with cytomegalovirus. Several of the top co-occurrence clusters appeared to be linked to parvovirus B19, influenza, CMV and Epstein-Barr virus, according to a later analysis. Linkage disequilibrium might explain the correlated functional status among segregating V segments, but an unknown experimental factor could not be ruled out. Because HLA typing was missing for some donors at each locus, association tests included only the typed subset. A further reported finding was that TCR beta sequences accurately predicted the HLA-A and HLA-B alleles for most subjects in the first cohort. In a later analysis, the rate of TCR association differed among HLA loci, with DRB1 alleles having the most associated TCRs and HLA-C alleles having the fewest. In a later genetic analysis, a missense DCLRE1C variant was associated with V-gene and J-gene trimming of TCR beta chains, and the association was replicated in an independent cohort. Compared with equally common non-associated chains, HLA-associated TCR beta chains in a later analysis were more clonally expanded and had lower generation probabilities. In vitro tests confirmed that a few of the cytomegalovirus-associated TCR beta chains recognize cytomegalovirus antigens.

Of note for this clone: Its antigen remains undetermined. Per-base qualities were not stored, and no clone one base away is much larger.

The cohort consisted of 600 to 750 healthy bone marrow donors. All cohort members were sampled while nominally healthy, although unrecorded immune exposures were likely present. The donor tested CMV seronegative, placing the donor among the 300 to 400 seronegative members of the cohort. Each donor provided a peripheral blood sample, and peripheral blood mononuclear cells were used for TCR beta sequencing. Genomic DNA extraction from the blood cell samples was performed with the Qiagen DNeasy Blood Extraction Kit. The clonotype was recovered from a female donor in good health and CMV-seronegative. Input material: PBMCs.

The CDR3: CASRRDSRAYNEQFF. The sequenced DNA: TGTGCCAGCAGAAGGGACTCCCGGGCGTACAATGAGCAGTTCTTC. This sequence uses TRBV5-4 and TRBJ2-1; matching of 6 bases hints at TRBD2 as the D gene. Reading the germline V gene (reference sequence) gives CDR1 SGHNT and CDR2 YYREEE. V loses 5 bases, J loses 4 bases, and the germline ends lie 16 bases apart. The CDR3 starts with the cysteine, ends with the phenylalanine, and has 15 residues. This entry keeps only the CDR3 DNA: 45 bases, framed from base 1.